This TCR beta chain was found in a study of Graves' ophthalmopathy and Graves' hyperthyroidism. Study-wide background: Where ophthalmopathy was absent within 18 months of follow-up, hyperthyroidism was stable.

RNA transcripts were the template, and TCR beta CDR3 regions were amplified from them. An initial RT-PCR round employing HTBI primers preceded a second-round multiplex PCR. TCRdb passed the multiplex PCR reads through MiXCR, listing each CDR3 protein once. The table records 900,000 to 1,200,000 distinct CDR3 sequences, approximately 35% of them present only once. Hyperthyroidism patients were newly diagnosed, under 2 months' duration, aged 18 to 65. The sequenced sample was peripheral blood or thyroid tissue (not recorded which). The sequence was collected from an adult man with Graves' hyperthyroidism.

In DNA form, the CDR3 reads TGTGCCAGCAGCCTAAATATGGGACTTCTCACTGGGGCCAACGTCCTGACTTTC. Translation gives CASSLNMGLLTGANVLTF. The chain employs TRBV12-3 or TRBV12-4 and TRBJ2-6; D might be TRBD2 (6 bases). This CDR3 contains 18 residues. The V gene lost 6 bases and the J gene lost 2 bases, with 20 bases spanning the gap.